What follows describes a single TCR beta chain. V was clipped by 5 bases and J by 2 bases, with 14 bases between them. This CDR3 is 15 amino acids long. The germline CDR1 and CDR2 sequences are SGHVS and FNYEAQ. These data come from a study of human T cells and chemical hapten exposure. Each CDR3 protein is one row after TCRdb ran MiXCR on the RACE reads. The top ten clones hold around 1.9% of a sample with 150,000 to 200,000 distinct CDR3 sequences, 25% to 35% of them seen once. The time point is: patch test 3, about 24 weeks after DPC sensitization. As to treatment: therapeutic diphenylcyclopropenone sensitization with weekly scalp DPC.

This chain joins TRBV7-6 and TRBJ2-3; tentatively, D is TRBD1 or TRBD2 (6 bases each). This material consisted of whole blood, taken in connection with sensitization to the hapten diphenylcyclopropenone (DPC). The receptor was isolated from a young woman with alopecia areata. Some clones in this sample may be carry-over from other donors' samples. The DNA of the CDR3 is TGTGCCAGCAGCCAATTACGGGGGCCCACAGATACGCAGTATTTT. Its protein is CASSQLRGPTDTQYF.